This T cell receptor beta chain was observed in a study of T cells in Graves' hyperthyroidism and ophthalmopathy. RNA transcripts provided the source from which TCR beta CDR3 regions were amplified. When the TCR CDR3 underwent first-round RT-PCR, the HTBI primer set was used. TCRdb reprocessed the multiplex PCR reads with MiXCR, giving one entry per CDR3 protein. The table lists approximately 520,000 distinct CDR3 sequences, around a quarter of them singletons. This clonotype has a count of ten or more. This CDR3 has 15 amino acids. The germline V gene has CDR1 SNHLY and CDR2 FYNNEI. Deletions cut 10 bases from V and 5 bases from J, with 23 bases between.

The material sequenced was blood. The chain has TRBV2 and TRBJ1-2; D is uncertain. This sequence was found in a woman aged 25 to 45 with Graves' ophthalmopathy. The CDR3 nucleotides are TGTGCCAAGGTTAGGTCCACTGGGCGTACATATGGCTACACCTTC. It specifies CAKVRSTGRTYGYTF.